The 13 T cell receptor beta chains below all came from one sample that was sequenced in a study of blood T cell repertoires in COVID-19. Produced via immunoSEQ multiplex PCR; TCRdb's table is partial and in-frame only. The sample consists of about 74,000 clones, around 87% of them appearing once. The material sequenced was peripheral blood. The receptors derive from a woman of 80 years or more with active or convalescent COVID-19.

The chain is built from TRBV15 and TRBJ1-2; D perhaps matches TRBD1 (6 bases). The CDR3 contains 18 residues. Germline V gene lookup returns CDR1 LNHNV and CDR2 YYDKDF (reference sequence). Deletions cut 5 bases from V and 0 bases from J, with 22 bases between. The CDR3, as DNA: TGTGCCACCAGCGGAAGACAGGCACCCCTTACATCTAACTATGGCTACACCTTC. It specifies CATSGRQAPLTSNYGYTF. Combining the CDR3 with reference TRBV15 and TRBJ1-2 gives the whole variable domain DAMVIQNPRYQVTQFGKPVTLSCSQTLNHNVMYWYQQKSSQAPKLLFHYYDKDFNNEADTPDNFQSRRPNTSFCFLDIRSPGLGDTAMYLCATSGRQAPLTSNYGYTFGSGTRLTVV.

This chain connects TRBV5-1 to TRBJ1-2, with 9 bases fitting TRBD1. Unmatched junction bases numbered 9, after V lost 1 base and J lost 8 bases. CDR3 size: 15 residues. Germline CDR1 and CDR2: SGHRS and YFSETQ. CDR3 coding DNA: TGCGCCAGCAGCTTGAGGACAGGGGATGGGAGCGGCTACACCTTC. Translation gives CASSLRTGDGSGYTF.

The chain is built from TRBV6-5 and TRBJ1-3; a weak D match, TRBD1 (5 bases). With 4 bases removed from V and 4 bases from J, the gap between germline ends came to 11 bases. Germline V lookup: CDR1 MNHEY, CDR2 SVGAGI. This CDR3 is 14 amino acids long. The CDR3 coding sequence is TGTGCCAGCAGTTCAGGGTTGGACGGAAACACCATATATTTT. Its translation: CASSSGLDGNTIYF.

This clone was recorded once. The CDR3 sequence is CASSVASPGLAGAPSGANVLTF. Written as DNA, the CDR3 is TGTGCCAGCAGCGTAGCTTCCCCCGGACTAGCGGGGGCCCCCTCTGGGGCCAACGTCCTGACTTTC. J is TRBJ2-6 and V is TRBV9; 13 bases agree with TRBD2. The V gene end was trimmed by 0 bases and the J gene end by 0 bases; junction bases not matched to a gene: 12. The CDR3 sequence is 22 residues long. Germline V gene sequence: CDR1 SGDLS, CDR2 YYNGEE. The variable domain in full, completed from reference TRBV9 and TRBJ2-6, reads DSGVTQTPKHLITATGQRVTLRCSPRSGDLSVYWYQQSLDQGLQFLIQYYNGEERAKGNILERFSAQQFPDLHSELNLSSLELGDSALYFCASSVASPGLAGAPSGANVLTFGAGSRLTVL.

This chain's CDR3 is CASSLIGARGGELFF. For the CDR3, the DNA is TGTGCCAGCAGCTTGATAGGGGCAAGGGGCGGGGAGCTGTTTTTT. The rearrangement uses TRBV5-4 and TRBJ2-2; a weak D match, TRBD1 (5 bases). Germline values: CDR1 SGHNT, CDR2 YYREEE (reference sequence). The CDR3 is 15 residues long. Trimming took 1 base from V and 7 from J, leaving 14 bases between them. The variable domain in full, completed from reference TRBV5-4 and TRBJ2-2, reads ETGVTQSPTHLIKTRGQQVTLRCSSQSGHNTVSWYQQALGQGPQFIFQYYREEENGRGNFPPRFSGLQFPNYSSELNVNALELDDSALYLCASSLIGARGGELFFGEGSRLTVL.

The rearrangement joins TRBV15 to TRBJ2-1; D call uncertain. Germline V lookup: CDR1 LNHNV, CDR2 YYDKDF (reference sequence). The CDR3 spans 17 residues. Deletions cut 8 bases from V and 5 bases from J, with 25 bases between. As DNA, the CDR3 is TGTGCCACCCCTCTTAGTTTCGTCGAGGCCACGGACAATGAGCAGTTCTTC. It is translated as CATPLSFVEATDNEQFF.

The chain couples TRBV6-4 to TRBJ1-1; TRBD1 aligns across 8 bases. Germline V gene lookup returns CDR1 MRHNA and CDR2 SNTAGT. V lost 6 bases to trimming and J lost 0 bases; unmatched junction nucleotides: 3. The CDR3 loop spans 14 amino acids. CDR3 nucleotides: TGTGCCAGCAGGGGACAGGCCATGAACACTGAAGCTTTCTTT. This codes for CASRGQAMNTEAFF.

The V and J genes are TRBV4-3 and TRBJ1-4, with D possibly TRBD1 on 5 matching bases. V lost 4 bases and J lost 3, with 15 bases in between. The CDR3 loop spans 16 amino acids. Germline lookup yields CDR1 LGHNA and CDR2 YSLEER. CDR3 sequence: CASSPNTATANEKLFF. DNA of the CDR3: TGCGCCAGCAGCCCAAATACGGCGACAGCTAATGAAAAACTGTTTTTT.

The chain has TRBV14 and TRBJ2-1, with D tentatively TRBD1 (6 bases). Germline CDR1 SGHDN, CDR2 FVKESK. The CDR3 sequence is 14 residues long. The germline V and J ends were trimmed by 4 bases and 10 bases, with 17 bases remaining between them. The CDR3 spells CASSRAGAWGEQFF. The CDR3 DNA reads TGTGCCAGCAGCCGGGCAGGGGCCTGGGGGGAGCAGTTCTTC.

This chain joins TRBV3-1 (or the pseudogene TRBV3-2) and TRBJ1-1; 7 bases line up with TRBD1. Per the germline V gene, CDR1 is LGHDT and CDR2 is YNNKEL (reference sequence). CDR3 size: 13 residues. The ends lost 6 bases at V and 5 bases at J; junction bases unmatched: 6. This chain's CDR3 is CASRARGRTEAFF. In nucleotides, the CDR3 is TGTGCCAGCAGGGCTAGGGGGCGAACTGAAGCTTTCTTT.

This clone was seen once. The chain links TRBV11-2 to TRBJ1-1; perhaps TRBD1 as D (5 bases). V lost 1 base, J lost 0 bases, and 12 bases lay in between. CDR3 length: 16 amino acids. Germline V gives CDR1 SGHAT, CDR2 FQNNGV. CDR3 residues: CASSLAGYSLNTEAFF. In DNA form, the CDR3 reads TGTGCCAGCAGCTTAGCAGGGTACAGCTTGAACACTGAAGCTTTCTTT.

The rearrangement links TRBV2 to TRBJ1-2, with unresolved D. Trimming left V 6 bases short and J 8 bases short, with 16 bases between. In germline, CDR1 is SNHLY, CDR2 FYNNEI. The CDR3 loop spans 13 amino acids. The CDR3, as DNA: TGTGCCAGCAGCGGGGATGGCAGAGGGGGCTACACCTTC. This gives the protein CASSGDGRGGYTF. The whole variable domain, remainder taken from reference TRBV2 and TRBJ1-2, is EPEVTQTPSHQVTQMGQEVILRCVPISNHLYFYWYRQILGQKVEFLVSFYNNEISEKSEIFDDQFSVERPDGSNFTLKIRSTKLEDSAMYFCASSGDGRGGYTFGSGTRLTVV.

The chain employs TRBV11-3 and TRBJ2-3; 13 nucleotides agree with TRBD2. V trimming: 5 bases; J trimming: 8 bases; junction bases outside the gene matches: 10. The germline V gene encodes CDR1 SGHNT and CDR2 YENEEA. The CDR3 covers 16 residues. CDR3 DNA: TGTGCCAGCAGCAAAACTAGCGGGGGGGCCTTGGGTACGCAGTATTTT. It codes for CASSKTSGGALGTQYF.